This entry lists 2 T cell receptor beta chains sequenced from one sample in a study of cytomegalovirus exposure and HLA in healthy donors. The primer mix had 60 Vbeta and 13 Jbeta primers. Generated by immunoSEQ multiplex PCR, the TCRdb table keeps only in-frame clones and is missing some. This sample yields 160,000 or so clones, of which 86% are seen a single time; under 2.5% belongs to the top ten. Sequences were obtained from PBMCs. These receptors were obtained from a woman younger than 30 in good health and CMV-seronegative.

J is TRBJ2-5 and V is TRBV30; the D gene is possibly TRBD1 (7 bases). The germline CDR1 and CDR2 sequences are GTSNPN and SVGIG (reference sequence). V lost 1 base and J lost 12, with 12 bases in between. There are 11 residues in the CDR3. CDR3 residues: CAWSGRGLKYF. CDR3 nucleotides: TGTGCCTGGAGTGGGAGGGGGCTGAAGTACTTC.

The chain recombines TRBV11-3 with TRBJ2-3, with TRBD2 identical over 7 bases. After removal of 5 bases from V and 5 bases from J, the junction contained 4 bases not matched to a gene. The CDR3 extends over 13 amino acids. Germline CDR1 reads SGHNT; CDR2 reads YENEEA. The CDR3 region is CASSRVAGDTQYF. The CDR3 region has the DNA TGTGCCAGCAGCCGAGTAGCGGGAGATACGCAGTATTTT.